Each of the 30 T cell receptor beta chains below was sequenced from the same sample in a study of tumor T cells in aggressive B-cell lymphoma. Repertoires were generated with immunoSEQ multiplex PCR, while TCRdb's copy carries only in-frame clones and drops some. The sample contains 2,000 to 2,500 clones, under 90% of which appear only once. Source material: tumor tissue. These receptors all come from an adult with diffuse large B cell lymphoma.

The CDR3 DNA sequence: TGTGCCAGTAGGACGAGGACTAGCGACACCTACGAGCAGTACTTC. Encoded protein: CASRTRTSDTYEQYF. The rearrangement joins TRBV19 to TRBJ2-7; TRBD2 aligns across 9 bases. With V trimmed by 6 bases and J by 2 bases, 8 bases remained unmatched. The germline CDR1 and CDR2 sequences are LNHDA and SQIVND (reference sequence). The CDR3 is 15 amino acids.

The rearrangement joins TRBV10-3 to TRBJ2-7, with 8 bases that match TRBD2. The CDR3 has 14 amino acids. Germline loops: CDR1 ENHRY, CDR2 SYGVKD. V trimming: 4 bases; J trimming: 0 bases; junction bases outside the gene matches: 2. The CDR3 sequence: CAISGGTSSYEQYF. CDR3 DNA: TGTGCCATCAGTGGGGGGACTAGCTCCTACGAGCAGTACTTC.

V is TRBV9 and J is TRBJ2-2; 16 bases match TRBD2. The CDR3 spans 20 residues. After removal of 2 bases from V and 0 bases from J, the junction contained 7 bases not matched to a gene. CDR1 and CDR2 from the germline V gene are SGDLS and YYNGEE. This chain's CDR3 is CASSVGLAGGASSNTGELFF. The CDR3 region has the DNA TGTGCCAGCAGCGTGGGACTAGCGGGAGGGGCCTCGTCGAACACCGGGGAGCTGTTTTTT.

This clone was recorded a few times. The chain employs TRBV6-5 and TRBJ2-2, with 8 nucleotides matching TRBD1. Germline CDR1 reads MNHEY; CDR2 reads SVGAGI. This CDR3 region has 14 residues. The J segment lost 4 bases and the V segment lost 4 bases, leaving 2 bases of the junction unmatched. The DNA of the CDR3 is TGTGCCAGCAGTTCCACAGGGGGCACCGGGGAGCTGTTTTTT. Amino acids: CASSSTGGTGELFF.

The V call is TRBV7-9, the J call TRBJ2-5; 8 positions match TRBD1. Losses at the gene ends were 6 bases for V and 1 base for J; bases not matched to a gene: 7. The CDR3 covers 15 residues. Germline loops: CDR1 SEHNR, CDR2 FQNEAQ (reference sequence). The CDR3 bases are TGTGCCAGCAGTTCCCAGGGGGCCCCCCAAGAGACCCAGTACTTC. Residues: CASSSQGAPQETQYF. The complete variable domain, with remaining parts taken from reference TRBV7-9 and TRBJ2-5, reads DTGVSQNPRHKITKRGQNVTFRCDPISEHNRLYWYRQTLGQGPEFLTYFQNEAQLEKSRLLSDRFSAERPKGSFSTLEIQRTEQGDSAMYLCASSSQGAPQETQYFGPGTRLLVL.

This clone occurred once. DNA for the CDR3: TGTGCCAGCAGCTCGAGACCGACAGTTCCCTTAGGAGAAAAACTGTTTTTT. This sequence encodes CASSSRPTVPLGEKLFF. The chain is built from TRBV5-5 and TRBJ1-4; TRBD1 might be the D (5 bases). The CDR3 extends over 17 amino acids. V was cut by 3 bases and J by 8 bases, with 23 bases left in between. In germline, CDR1 is SGHKS, CDR2 YYEKEE (reference sequence).

The genes are TRBV6-5 and TRBJ1-1; D is possibly TRBD1 (6 bases). The germline gives CDR1 MNHEY, CDR2 SVGAGI. V lost 5 bases and J lost 5, with 12 bases in between. The length of the CDR3 is 13 residues. CDR3 sequence reads: CASSKDRRTEAFF. The CDR3 coding sequence is TGTGCCAGCAGTAAAGACAGGCGAACTGAAGCTTTCTTT.

The V gene is TRBV6-6, the J gene TRBJ2-2; TRBD2 agrees at 11 bases. Germline CDR1 and CDR2: MNHNY and SVGAGI (reference sequence). This CDR3 spans 14 amino acids. With V trimmed by 4 bases and J by 5 bases, 0 bases remained unmatched. The CDR3 DNA reads TGTGCCAGCAGTTTAGCGGGAGGGACCGGGGAGCTGTTTTTT. Translating it yields CASSLAGGTGELFF.

CDR3 amino acids: CASSQDLASGYNEQFF. The CDR3 nucleotides read TGCGCCAGCAGCCAAGATCTAGCTAGCGGTTACAATGAGCAGTTCTTC. V is TRBV4-1 and J is TRBJ2-1; 7 positions agree with TRBD2. The CDR3 is 16 amino acids. Germline CDR1 is MGHRA and CDR2 is YSYEKL. The V gene end was trimmed by 0 bases and the J gene end by 4 bases; junction bases not matched to a gene: 6.

Turning to this clone: Other DNA sequences in the same sample also yield this CDR3. The chain combines TRBV10-3 with TRBJ2-7; 8 bases are shared with TRBD2. There are 12 residues in the CDR3. V was clipped by 7 bases and J by 12 bases; unmatched bases: 11. CDR1 and CDR2 (germline): ENHRY, SYGVKD. CDR3 nucleotide sequence: TGTGCCATCACCTCACCGGGACTAGATGCGTACTTC. Its protein is CAITSPGLDAYF.

The V gene is TRBV28, the J gene TRBJ2-7; TRBD1 aligns across 11 bases. Germline V CDR1 and CDR2: MDHEN, SYDVKM. V lost 4 bases, J lost 6 bases, and 8 bases stayed unmatched. The CDR3 extends over 15 amino acids. As DNA, the CDR3 is TGTGCCAGCAGTTCCTGGACAGGGGGCATGACCGAGCAGTACTTC. This encodes CASSSWTGGMTEQYF.

The genes are TRBV29-1 and TRBJ1-1; D is unresolved. There are 12 residues in the CDR3. Germline V lookup: CDR1 SQVTM, CDR2 ANQGSEA. The V end was cut by 3 bases, the J end by 5 bases, with 10 bases between. The CDR3 region is CSVDITVTEAFF. The CDR3 region has the DNA TGCAGCGTTGATATAACGGTGACTGAAGCTTTCTTT.

The rearrangement links TRBV5-6 to TRBJ1-4; TRBD1 aligns across 9 bases. Losses at the gene ends were 4 bases for V and 7 bases for J; bases not matched to a gene: 5. This CDR3 contains 14 residues. The germline gives CDR1 SGHDT, CDR2 YYEEEE. The CDR3 nucleotides read TGTGCCAGCAGCGGAGACAGGGGGGGTGAAAAACTGTTTTTT. This gives the protein CASSGDRGGEKLFF.

V is TRBV6-5 and J is TRBJ1-5; D not resolved. Trimming stripped 0 bases from V and 1 base from J, with 7 bases between. The length of the CDR3 is 15 residues. The germline CDR1 and CDR2 sequences are MNHEY and SVGAGI. The CDR3 nucleotides are TGTGCCAGCAGTTACTCGTCGTTGAGCAATCAGCCCCAGCATTTT. Translation gives CASSYSSLSNQPQHF.

The V call is TRBV5-1, the J call TRBJ1-1; TRBD1 aligns across 9 bases. The CDR3 extends over 15 amino acids. J was trimmed by 8 bases and V by 4 bases; bases with no gene match: 12. Looked up from germline, CDR1 is SGHRS and CDR2 is YFSETQ. CDR3 region: CASSHLGQGVNEAFF. As DNA, the CDR3 is TGCGCCAGCAGCCACCTGGGACAGGGAGTTAACGAAGCTTTCTTT.

This clone was detected a few times. The V and J genes are TRBV11-2 and TRBJ2-2; D may be TRBD2 (5 bases). Germline V gene sequence: CDR1 SGHAT, CDR2 FQNNGV. Trimming removed 3 bases from V and 1 base from J, with 12 bases in between. This CDR3 has 16 amino acids. The DNA for the CDR3 is TGTGCCAGCAGCTTCAGCGGCCCCCAGAACACCGGGGAGCTGTTTTTT. Protein sequence: CASSFSGPQNTGELFF. Supplemented by reference TRBV11-2 and TRBJ2-2, the full variable domain reads EAGVAQSPRYKIIEKRQSVAFWCNPISGHATLYWYQQILGQGPKLLIQFQNNGVVDDSQLPKDRFSAERLKGVDSTLKIQPAKLEDSAVYLCASSFSGPQNTGELFFGEGSRLTVL.

The gene calls are TRBV19 and TRBJ2-5; TRBD2 aligns across 7 bases. The CDR3 loop spans 15 amino acids. J lost 8 bases, V lost 4 bases, and 13 bases had no gene match. Germline V gives CDR1 LNHDA, CDR2 SQIVND (reference sequence). CDR3 DNA sequence: TGTGCCAGTAGTACAATCGGCGGGAGAGCATCAACCCAGTACTTC. This sequence encodes CASSTIGGRASTQYF.

The gene calls are TRBV20-1 and TRBJ2-7; possibly TRBD1 for D (5 bases). Germline V gene data show CDR1 as DFQATT and CDR2 as SNEGSKA (reference sequence). The CDR3 sequence is 11 residues long. Trimming pared 8 bases from V and 6 bases from J, leaving 14 bases between. Here the CDR3 DNA reads TGCAGTCCCCAGGGTCCCAGCGAGCAGTACTTC. Encoded protein: CSPQGPSEQYF.

The count of this clone is one. The V and J genes are TRBV27 and TRBJ2-5, with no clear D. The V gene's germline CDR1 is MNHEY and CDR2 SMNVEV (reference sequence). This CDR3 region has 11 residues. The V end was cut by 5 bases, the J end by 4 bases, with 5 bases between. The CDR3 protein is CASSKAETQYF. CDR3 DNA sequence: TGTGCCAGCAGTAAAGCAGAGACCCAGTACTTC.

This chain uses TRBV5-4 with TRBJ2-1; no clear D gene. This CDR3 region has 15 residues. The ends were cut back, 0 bases at V and 5 bases at J, with 12 bases in the middle. Germline V gives CDR1 SGHNT, CDR2 YYREEE (reference sequence). The CDR3 DNA follows: TGTGCCAGCAGCTTGGACAGTAGTGGCGACAATGAGCAGTTCTTC. It encodes CASSLDSSGDNEQFF.

This CDR3 is CASSQDWGQMNTEAFF. The CDR3 nucleotides are TGCGCCAGCAGCCAAGACTGGGGGCAGATGAACACTGAAGCTTTCTTT. The rearrangement links TRBV4-3 to TRBJ1-1, with D possibly TRBD1 on 6 matching bases. This CDR3 is 16 amino acids long. In germline, CDR1 is LGHNA, CDR2 YSLEER. The V end lost 0 bases, the J end lost 0 bases, and 11 bases lay between the germline ends.

The table lists this clone with a count of one. The genes are TRBV5-1 and TRBJ2-7; D might be TRBD2 (6 bases). Germline assignment: CDR1 SGHRS and CDR2 YFSETQ. The ends were cut back, 3 bases at V and 0 bases at J, with 13 bases in the middle. CDR3 length: 15 amino acids. The CDR3, as DNA: TGCGCCAGCAGCTCGGGACTCCCTAGCTCCTACGAGCAGTACTTC. It yields the protein CASSSGLPSSYEQYF.

This chain uses TRBV27 with TRBJ1-5; no clear D gene. The V and J ends lost 5 bases and 6 bases respectively, with 17 bases between them. Germline assignment: CDR1 MNHEY and CDR2 SMNVEV (reference sequence). The CDR3 totals 15 residues. CDR3 DNA sequence: TGTGCCAGCAGTCTACCCCTTTCCGCAGGTCAGCCCCAGCATTTT. This sequence encodes CASSLPLSAGQPQHF.

The chain joins TRBV19 to TRBJ1-5; no firm D call. Germline V gives CDR1 LNHDA, CDR2 SQIVND (reference sequence). The CDR3 runs to 15 residues. Trimming stripped 2 bases from V and 6 bases from J, with 14 bases between. In DNA, the CDR3 is TGTGCCAGTAGTATATTATCGGGGAGCGGTCAGCCCCAGCATTTT. This sequence encodes CASSILSGSGQPQHF. The full variable domain, rest sourced from reference TRBV19 and TRBJ1-5, is DGGITQSPKYLFRKEGQNVTLSCEQNLNHDAMYWYRQDPGQGLRLIYYSQIVNDFQKGDIAEGYSVSREKKESFPLTVTSAQKNPTAFYLCASSILSGSGQPQHFGDGTRLSIL.

About this clone itself: An end of the junction does not agree with germline; a read error may underlie this. The J gene is TRBJ2-4, the V gene TRBV6-6, with TRBD2 matching 8 bases. The germline CDR1 and CDR2 sequences are MNHNY and SVGAGI (reference sequence). This CDR3 is built from 14 residues. DNA of the CDR3: TGTGCCAGCAGAACGGGGGGGGGAGGGAACATTCAGTATTTC. It codes for CASRTGGGGNIQYF.

In DNA, the CDR3 is TGTGCTAGTGCCCTAGCGGGACCCTTTAATGAGCAGTTCTTC. Translation: CASALAGPFNEQFF. This chain joins TRBV12-5 and TRBJ2-1; 9 positions match TRBD2. V shed 7 bases and J 7 bases; nucleotides not matched to a gene: 8. Germline loops: CDR1 LGHNT, CDR2 FRNRAP. The CDR3 covers 14 residues.

This clone was seen only once. The chain joins TRBV27 to TRBJ2-1; the D gene is possibly TRBD2 (5 bases). Germline loops: CDR1 MNHEY, CDR2 SMNVEV (reference sequence). This CDR3 region has 14 residues. The ends were cut back, 5 bases at V and 4 bases at J, with 12 bases in the middle. CDR3 DNA sequence: TGTGCCAGCAGTATAGCGAGCCTTTACAATGAGCAGTTCTTC. Amino acid sequence: CASSIASLYNEQFF.

The chain has TRBV10-3 and TRBJ1-1, with D maybe TRBD1 (5 bases). CDR3 size: 16 residues. V dropped 3 bases and J dropped 1 base, with 15 bases sitting between them. Germline CDR1 ENHRY, CDR2 SYGVKD. The CDR3 region is CAISDRRGTGNTEAFF. CDR3 bases: TGTGCCATCAGTGACCGCCGCGGGACCGGGAACACTGAAGCTTTCTTT.

This sequence joins TRBV4-2 and TRBJ2-3; 11 bases align to TRBD2. V gave up 5 bases and J gave up 3 bases; unmatched junction bases: 16. Germline CDR1 reads LGHNA; CDR2 reads YNFKEQ. This CDR3 is built from 19 residues. The CDR3 region is CASSGREWGSGRDTDTQYF. CDR3 DNA sequence: TGTGCCAGCAGCGGAAGGGAATGGGGTAGCGGGAGGGATACAGATACGCAGTATTTT.

The chain is built from TRBV5-1 and TRBJ1-6; D call uncertain. The CDR3 contains 14 residues. Germline V gives CDR1 SGHRS, CDR2 YFSETQ. With 7 bases removed from V and 0 bases from J, the gap between germline ends came to 8 bases. CDR3 sequence (DNA): TGCGCCAGCCGGGTGAGCTCCTATAATTCACCCCTCCACTTT. The encoded protein is CASRVSSYNSPLHF.